The rows below give T cell receptor beta chains drawn from one sample of a study of patients and donors after allogeneic stem cell transplantation. Via MiXCR, TCRdb re-called the RT-PCR reads, giving one row per CDR3 protein. The sample has about 160,000 distinct CDR3 sequences, about 24% seen once. Source material: blood, either unsorted or a sorted T cell fraction (not recorded which). The receptors were sampled from a human donor who was either an allogeneic HSCT recipient or a stem cell or donor lymphocyte infusion donor (not recorded which). It is not recorded whose cells these are; they may come from a transplant donor. The CDR3 runs from the conserved cysteine through the conserved F or W. The D gene is left open where the match is weak. Clone sizes are given selectively: once, few, many, or a class where the clone is expanded.

J	V	D	size	DNA	CDR3
TRBJ1-4	TRBV5-1	.	few	TGCGCCAGCAGCTTGACAGGCGGGGCTGAAAAACTGTTTTTT	CASSLTGGAEKLFF
TRBJ1-5	TRBV5-5	.	.	TGTGCCAGCAGACAAATGCCAGAGTTCGATCAGCCCCAGCATTTT	CASRQMPEFDQPQHF
TRBJ1-2	TRBV6-6	.	.	TGTGCCAGCAGTTACGGACGCGGCTATGGCTACACCTTC	CASSYGRGYGYTF
TRBJ1-1	TRBV16	.	.	TGTGCCAGCAGCCGGGGGGCGAACACTGAAGCTTTCTTT	CASSRGANTEAFF
TRBJ1-1	TRBV5-1	TRBD1	few	TGCGCCAGCACCCCAGAAGGGACAGGGGGTGAGGATGAAGCTTTCTTT	CASTPEGTGGEDEAFF
TRBJ2-4	TRBV11-3	TRBD2	.	TGTGCCAGCAGCTTCGAGCTAGCGGGAGGAAACATTCAGTACTTC	CASSFELAGGNIQYF
TRBJ2-5	TRBV29-1	TRBD2	.	TGCAGCGTTATCCTAGCGGGAGATCAAGAGACCCAGTACTTC	CSVILAGDQETQYF
TRBJ1-6	TRBV2	.	few	TGTGCCAGCAGTGAGGAGGACGATAATTCACCCCTCCACTTT	CASSEEDDNSPLHF
TRBJ2-5	TRBV7-2	TRBD2	.	TGTGCCAGCAGCTTTATAGCGGGAGAAAGGGAGACCCAGTACTTC	CASSFIAGERETQYF
TRBJ2-1	TRBV7-2	TRBD1	.	TGTGCCAGCAGCTTATTCTGGGACAGGAGCTTGAATGAGCAGTTCTTC	CASSLFWDRSLNEQFF
TRBJ1-1	TRBV4-1	.	.	TGCGCCAGCAGCCCCCTCCGGGGCGGACAGACTGAAGCTTTCTTT	CASSPLRGGQTEAFF
TRBJ1-1	TRBV3-1	.	many	TGTGCCAGCAGCCAAGATTTGTTAGGGGCTTTCTTT	CASSQDLLGAFF
TRBJ1-3	TRBV5-1	.	few	TGCGCCAGCAGCTTGAAGGGGGCTGGAAACACCATATATTTT	CASSLKGAGNTIYF
TRBJ2-3	TRBV11-3	TRBD1	.	TGTGCCAGCAGCTTCTGGACAGGGGGCACAGATACGCAGTATTTT	CASSFWTGGTDTQYF
TRBJ1-4	TRBV20-1	.	.	TGCAGTGCTAGAGGAGGGGGACACCCGAAAAAACTGTTTTTT	CSARGGGHPKKLFF
TRBJ2-7	TRBV7-9	.	.	TGTGCCAGCAGCTTAGACAGGGACGAGCAGTACTTC	CASSLDRDEQYF
TRBJ2-3	TRBV10-3	TRBD1	.	TGTGCCATCAGTGAGTCTGGTCGGGACAGTCCCACAGATACGCAGTATTTT	CAISESGRDSPTDTQYF
TRBJ1-2	TRBV29-1	.	.	TGCAGCGTACGACGGGGAACTAACTATGGCTACACCTTC	CSVRRGTNYGYTF
TRBJ2-3	TRBV7-2	.	.	TGTGCCAGCAGCTTAGCCCTCTCCTTCTGGGCAGATACGCAGTATTTT	CASSLALSFWADTQYF
TRBJ1-1	TRBV20-1	.	.	TGCAGTGCTAGGGCCCCGAACACTGAAGCTTTCTTT	CSARAPNTEAFF
TRBJ2-7	TRBV5-1	TRBD1	.	TGCGCCAGCAGCTTTGTGGACAGGGGCCACGAGCAGTACTTC	CASSFVDRGHEQYF
TRBJ1-1	TRBV12-3/TRBV12-4	.	few	TGTGCCAGCAGTCGACCTTCAGGGCCCCATGGGGGTATGAACACTGAAGCTTTCTTT	CASSRPSGPHGGMNTEAFF
TRBJ1-2	TRBV12-3/TRBV12-4	.	.	TGTGCCAGCAGTTTTTACGCAGGCCGGGGTTGGGGCTACACCTTC	CASSFYAGRGWGYTF
TRBJ1-4	TRBV12-3/TRBV12-4	TRBD1	.	TGTGCCAGCAGTTTAGGGACAGGGAGGGGTGAAAAACTGTTTTTT	CASSLGTGRGEKLFF
TRBJ2-7	TRBV5-1	.	few	TGCGCCAGCAGCTTTACCCAGGCCAGGGACGAGCAGTACTTC	CASSFTQARDEQYF
TRBJ1-3	TRBV12-5	.	.	TGTGCTAGTGGTTTGACCAGGGGTGAGGACACCATATATTTT	CASGLTRGEDTIYF
TRBJ1-1	TRBV7-9	TRBD1	.	TGTGCCAGCAGCCTCTTCGGAGGACAGGGGTCGAGGACTGAAGCTTTCTTT	CASSLFGGQGSRTEAFF
TRBJ2-7	TRBV6-6	.	.	TGTGCCAGCAGTTACCCTACTAGATACGAGCAGTACTTC	CASSYPTRYEQYF
TRBJ2-5	TRBV7-3	TRBD2	.	TGTGCCAGCAGCGGACTAGTCGGAGAGACCCAGTACTTC	CASSGLVGETQYF
TRBJ1-1	TRBV5-5	.	few	TGTGCCAGCAGCTTGGCCTCGGCTAGGGAAGCTTTCTTT	CASSLASAREAFF
TRBJ1-5	TRBV6-2/TRBV6-3	.	few	TGTGCCACTCAGTATCGGGACACCAATCAGCCCCAGCATTTT	CATQYRDTNQPQHF
TRBJ2-7	TRBV5-1	.	.	TGCGCCAGCAGCTTGGACCGCGGGGGCGCGTACGAGCAGTACTTC	CASSLDRGGAYEQYF
TRBJ2-3	TRBV5-1	.	few	TGCGCCAGCGGCCTAGGTGATACGCAGTATTTT	CASGLGDTQYF
TRBJ1-1	TRBV30	.	.	TGTGCCTGGAATCTAAGGGGGAGCACTGAAGCTTTCTTT	CAWNLRGSTEAFF
TRBJ2-4	TRBV2	.	.	TGTGCCAGCAGTGATCAGAAAAACATTCAGTACTTC	CASSDQKNIQYF
TRBJ2-7	TRBV7-9	TRBD1	few	TGTGCCAGCAGCCACAAATCCGGGACAGGGTCCTCCGAGCAGTACTTC	CASSHKSGTGSSEQYF
TRBJ1-1	TRBV7-8	TRBD1	.	TGTGCCAGCGGACGGACAGGGAACACTGAAGCTTTCTTT	CASGRTGNTEAFF
TRBJ2-3	TRBV2	.	.	TGTGCCAGCAGTGATATAGATACGCAGTATTTT	CASSDIDTQYF
TRBJ1-5	TRBV7-8	.	.	TGTGCCAGCAGCTTAGCGGGGGCAGTTCAGCCCCAGCATTTT	CASSLAGAVQPQHF
TRBJ1-5	TRBV12-3/TRBV12-4	TRBD1	.	TGTGCCAGCAGTGGGGACAGGGAGCAGCCCCAGCATTTT	CASSGDREQPQHF
TRBJ2-1	TRBV27	.	.	TGTGCCAGCAGTTTAATCGGGGGAACCTACAATGAGCAGTTCTTC	CASSLIGGTYNEQFF
TRBJ1-2	TRBV5-1	.	.	TGCGCCAGCAGCTTTGTGGCAGGGCTGAATAACTATGGCTACACCTTC	CASSFVAGLNNYGYTF
TRBJ2-1	TRBV12-3/TRBV12-4	.	.	TGTGCCAGCAGTTTAGGGATCGTTGGCAATGAGCAGTTCTTC	CASSLGIVGNEQFF
TRBJ1-1	TRBV6-1	.	.	TGTGACAGCAGTGAAGGGGGTGCGGGGGGAGCTGAAGCTTTCTTT	CDSSEGGAGGAEAFF
TRBJ1-2	TRBV12-3/TRBV12-4	TRBD1	many	TGTGCCAGCAGTCCCCGGACAGGGGGCCTTGGCTACACCTTC	CASSPRTGGLGYTF
TRBJ2-1	TRBV5-6	.	.	TGTGCCAGCAGCTTTTGGGGCCGGGAGCAGTTCTTC	CASSFWGREQFF
TRBJ1-6	TRBV20-1	TRBD1	.	TGCAGTGCTAGAGATCACAGGGGACTTAATTCACCCCTCCACTTT	CSARDHRGLNSPLHF
TRBJ2-7	TRBV12-3/TRBV12-4	TRBD1	.	TGTGCCGGCAGTTGGGGACAGGGGCACTCCTACGAGCAGTACTTC	CAGSWGQGHSYEQYF
TRBJ1-6	TRBV4-3	.	few	TGCGCCAGCAGCCAAGATCGGGGTGTTTCACCCCTCCACTTT	CASSQDRGVSPLHF
TRBJ1-2	TRBV20-1	.	few	TGCAGTGCTTCACCGGGGCCCCATGACTATGGCTACACCTTC	CSASPGPHDYGYTF
TRBJ2-1	TRBV9	.	few	TGTGCCAGCAGCCCCCAGTGGAACAATGAGCAGTTCTTC	CASSPQWNNEQFF